The entry below describes one T cell receptor (beta chain). CDR1 is MNHEY, CDR2 SMNVEV, per germline (reference sequence). V dropped 10 bases and J dropped 5; count of bases not matched to a gene: 12. CDR3 length equals 15 residues. Treatment indicated: 19 received Ad26.COV2.S at low or high dose, single or two shots; a few received placebo; per-sample allocation not given. All samples were drawn on day 63, counting from the first vaccine or placebo injection. The sample is drawn from a study of Ad26.COV2.S vaccination and SARS-CoV-2 variants. The repertoire was sequenced with immunoSEQ multiplex PCR; TCRdb's copy has only in-frame clones and lacks some. The sample lists fewer than 600,000 clones; 80% to 90% were seen once.

The receptor was derived from a person between 18 and 65 years old who received the Ad26.COV2.S COVID-19 vaccine or a placebo. The material was peripheral blood, obtained in a trial of Ad26.COV2.S vaccine versus placebo. V is TRBV27 and J is TRBJ2-1, with 9 bases that match TRBD2. The DNA of the CDR3 is TGTGCCACTCGGATAGCGGGAGTAGGGGACAATGAGCAGTTCTTC. Translated: CATRIAGVGDNEQFF.